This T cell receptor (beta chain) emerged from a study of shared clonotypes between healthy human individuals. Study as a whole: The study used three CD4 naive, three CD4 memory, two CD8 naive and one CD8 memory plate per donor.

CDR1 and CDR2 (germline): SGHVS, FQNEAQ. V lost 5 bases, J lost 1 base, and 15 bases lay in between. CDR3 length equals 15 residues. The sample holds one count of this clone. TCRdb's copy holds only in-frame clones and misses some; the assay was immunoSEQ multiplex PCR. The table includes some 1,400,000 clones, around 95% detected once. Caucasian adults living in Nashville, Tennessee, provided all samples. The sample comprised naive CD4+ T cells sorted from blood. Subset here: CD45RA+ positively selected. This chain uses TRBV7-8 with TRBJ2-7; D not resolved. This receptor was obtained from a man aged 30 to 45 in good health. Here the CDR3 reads CASSGRGTASYEQYF. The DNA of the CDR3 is TGTGCCAGCAGCGGGCGCGGTACAGCTTCCTACGAGCAGTACTTC.